This T cell receptor (beta chain) stems from a study of T cell repertoires in cytomegalovirus infection. TCRdb analysed the reads with MiXCR anew, one entry per CDR3 protein. The sample lists 65,000 to 95,000 distinct CDR3 sequences; about 3.8% were seen once. Germline V lookup: CDR1 SGHKS, CDR2 YYEKEE (reference sequence). The CDR3 has 13 residues. This clonotype appeared many times. Germline is not matched at one junction end, which may reflect a read error. Material for sequencing was PBMCs. This TCR was recovered from a human donor in good health (CMV status not recorded). Some clones in this sample may be carry-over from other donors' samples. The V gene is TRBV5-5, the J gene TRBJ1-1; D gene uncertain. As DNA, the CDR3 is TGTGTCAGCAGCCTCGGACTGAACACTGAAGCTTTCTTT. It encodes CVSSLGLNTEAFF.